These 12 T cell receptor beta chains were all obtained from the same sample, sequenced in a study of blood T cell repertoires in COVID-19. This table comes from immunoSEQ multiplex PCR, and its TCRdb copy is limited to in-frame clones, with some not included. The sample shows about 320,000 clones, roughly 85% of them seen only once. The specimen sequenced was peripheral blood. The source of these receptors is a human donor in a cohort sampled during active COVID-19.

The chain couples TRBV19 to TRBJ2-5; 11 bases fit TRBD2. Germline V gene data show CDR1 as LNHDA and CDR2 as SQIVND (reference sequence). This CDR3 is built from 15 residues. Trimming removed 3 bases from V and 7 bases from J; junction bases left unmatched: 7. The CDR3 reads CASSISGGATGTQYF. The DNA for the CDR3 is TGTGCCAGTAGTATTAGCGGGGGGGCAACGGGGACCCAGTACTTC.

The chain recombines TRBV3-1 (or the pseudogene TRBV3-2) with TRBJ2-3; the D gene is possibly TRBD2 (5 bases). Germline lookup yields CDR1 LGHDT and CDR2 YNNKEL (reference sequence). There are 12 residues in the CDR3. Trimming removed 8 bases at V and 6 bases at J, with 12 bases between. The CDR3 loop is CASEGRPDTQYF. For the CDR3, the DNA is TGTGCCAGCGAGGGCAGGCCCGATACGCAGTATTTT.

The rearrangement uses TRBV28 and TRBJ2-7, with 9 bases aligning to TRBD1. The CDR3 length is 15 residues. V lost 5 bases to trimming and J lost 4 bases; unmatched junction nucleotides: 9. The germline CDR1 and CDR2 sequences are MDHEN and SYDVKM. The CDR3 DNA is TGTGCCAGCAGTCTGGGACAGGGTAGCACGTACGAGCAGTACTTC. It encodes CASSLGQGSTYEQYF.

The V gene is TRBV20-1, the J gene TRBJ1-2; D uncertain. CDR3 size: 11 residues. Germline V gene data show CDR1 as DFQATT and CDR2 as SNEGSKA (reference sequence). Trimming took 6 bases from V and 2 from J, leaving 7 bases between them. CDR3 sequence reads: CSANENYGYTF. For the CDR3, the DNA is TGCAGTGCCAACGAGAACTATGGCTACACCTTC.

This clone was found once. The chain has TRBV7-3 and TRBJ2-2; D is unclear. V was shortened by 8 bases and J by 7 bases, with 17 bases between the two germline ends. There are 14 residues in the CDR3. CDR1 is SGHTA, CDR2 FQGTGA, per germline. CDR3 DNA sequence: TGTGCCAGCGCTGGTGAACCCGAGGTCGGGGAGCTGTTTTTT. Translated: CASAGEPEVGELFF. Based on the CDR3 plus reference TRBV7-3 and TRBJ2-2, the full variable domain is GAGVSQTPSNKVTEKGKYVELRCDPISGHTALYWYRQSLGQGPEFLIYFQGTGAADDSGLPNDRFFAVRPEGSVSTLKIQRTERGDSAVYLCASAGEPEVGELFFGEGSRLTVL.

The CDR3 loop reads CASKSVPLTDTQYF. CDR3 DNA sequence: TGTGCCAGCAAATCGGTCCCTCTCACAGATACGCAGTATTTT. The genes are TRBV2 and TRBJ2-3; D ambiguous. V was shortened by 7 bases and J by 2 bases, with 13 bases between the two germline ends. The CDR3 loop spans 14 amino acids. Germline V lookup: CDR1 SNHLY, CDR2 FYNNEI.

The J gene is TRBJ1-5, the V gene TRBV21-1; the DNA was not compared with TRBD1, the D call given in the table. TRBV21-1 has pseudogene status. The CDR3 extends over 12 amino acids. CDR3: CASSRGYQPQHF. CDR3 nucleotides: TGTGCCAGCAGCAGGGGCTATCAGCCCCAGCATTTT.

This chain links TRBV3-1 (or the pseudogene TRBV3-2) with TRBJ2-3, with 7 bases identical to TRBD1. The V gene end was trimmed by 3 bases and the J gene end by 6 bases; junction bases not matched to a gene: 9. Per the germline V gene, CDR1 is LGHDT and CDR2 is YNNKEL (reference sequence). The CDR3 is 15 amino acids. CDR3 protein: CASSQTGPSPDTQYF. DNA for the CDR3: TGTGCCAGCAGCCAGACAGGGCCTAGTCCCGATACGCAGTATTTT.

The chain joins TRBV5-6 to TRBJ2-7; TRBD2 matches at 7 bases. Germline V gene data show CDR1 as SGHDT and CDR2 as YYEEEE. The CDR3 runs to 13 residues. Germline trimming cut 3 bases from V and 3 bases from J; bases unmatched to any gene: 3. Here the CDR3 reads CASSWGGDYEQYF. CDR3 DNA sequence: TGTGCCAGCAGCTGGGGGGGAGACTACGAGCAGTACTTC.

The chain has TRBV24-1 and TRBJ2-1; 11 nucleotides align to TRBD1. V shed 3 bases and J 5 bases; nucleotides not matched to a gene: 5. CDR3 size: 16 residues. CDR1 is KGHDR and CDR2 is SFDVKD in the germline V gene. Here the CDR3 reads CATSDAGTGGDNEQFF. In DNA form, the CDR3 reads TGTGCCACCAGTGATGCCGGGACAGGGGGGGACAATGAGCAGTTCTTC.

This chain uses TRBV2 with TRBJ2-3; 9 bases agree with TRBD2. V dropped 4 bases and J dropped 3; count of bases not matched to a gene: 2. Germline-derived CDR1 and CDR2 are SNHLY and FYNNEI. The CDR3 spans 14 residues. CDR3 in amino acids: CASSVLAGTDTQYF. The CDR3 DNA sequence: TGTGCCAGCAGTGTGCTAGCGGGGACAGATACGCAGTATTTT. The full variable domain, in which reference TRBV2 and TRBJ2-3 provide the parts outside the CDR3, is EPEVTQTPSHQVTQMGQEVILRCVPISNHLYFYWYRQILGQKVEFLVSFYNNEISEKSEIFDDQFSVERPDGSNFTLKIRSTKLEDSAMYFCASSVLAGTDTQYFGPGTRLTVL.

V is TRBV7-9 and J is TRBJ2-5, with 9 bases identical to TRBD2. This CDR3 is 19 amino acids long. Germline V gene lookup returns CDR1 SEHNR and CDR2 FQNEAQ (reference sequence). V lost 1 base to trimming and J lost 1 base; unmatched junction nucleotides: 13. The CDR3 DNA reads TGTGCCAGCAGCTTAGTAGAGTCCGTAGCGGGGGTTACCCAAGAGACCCAGTACTTC. This encodes CASSLVESVAGVTQETQYF.